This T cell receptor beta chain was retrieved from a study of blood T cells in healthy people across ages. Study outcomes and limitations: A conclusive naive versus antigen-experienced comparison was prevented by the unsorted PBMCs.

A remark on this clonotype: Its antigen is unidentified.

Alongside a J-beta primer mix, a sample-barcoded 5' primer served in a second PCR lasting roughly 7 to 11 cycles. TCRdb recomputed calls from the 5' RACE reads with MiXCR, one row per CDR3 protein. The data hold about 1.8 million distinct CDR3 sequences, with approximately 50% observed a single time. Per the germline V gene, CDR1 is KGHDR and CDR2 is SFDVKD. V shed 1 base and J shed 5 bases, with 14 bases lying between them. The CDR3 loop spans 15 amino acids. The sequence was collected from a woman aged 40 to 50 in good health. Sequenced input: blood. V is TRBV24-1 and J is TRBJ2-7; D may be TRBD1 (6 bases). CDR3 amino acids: CATSDFSTGRHEQYF. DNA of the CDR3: TGTGCCACCAGTGATTTTTCGACAGGCCGGCACGAGCAGTACTTC.